This T cell receptor (beta chain) was retrieved from a study of blood T cell repertoires in COVID-19. The wider study: Some COVID-19 samples were acute and others convalescent; all came from the United States, Italy and Spain. T cells, B-cell-depleted T cells, or PBMCs supplied cDNA or gDNA.

This clone was detected only once. Original methodology: It was from reference gene primer amplification that nucleated cell counts were estimated. Libraries were prepared by immunoSEQ multiplex PCR; TCRdb keeps only in-frame clonotypes and omits some of them. For V, J and clone size, that table is used; D and trimming come from the DNA. The sample lists a few hundred thousand clones, 70% to 90% occurring once. The germline V gene has CDR1 SGHAT and CDR2 FQNNGV. The CDR3 covers 13 residues. V lost 1 base, J lost 8 bases, and 11 bases lay in between. Recruits, aged about 18 to 90 years, lived in 24 US areas.

The specimen was PBMCs or T cells enriched from blood (not recorded which). The receptor's source is a man aged 25-45 years who had recovered from COVID-19. V and J are TRBV11-2 and TRBJ1-1, with a tentative D call TRBD1 (5 bases). CDR3 sequence reads: CASSLGGAVEAFF. The CDR3 region has the DNA TGTGCCAGCAGCTTAGGTGGGGCCGTAGAAGCTTTCTTT.